These 11 T cell receptor beta chains originate from one sample sequenced in a study of beta chain features in type 1 diabetes. The investigators reverse transcribed all of the isolated RNA, so they sequenced expressed TCRB transcripts. TCRdb's copy holds only in-frame clones and misses some; the assay was immunoSEQ multiplex PCR. The sample carries 200,000 to 250,000 clones, about 25% recorded once. Sequenced material: central memory CD4+ T cells from blood. The receptors originated from a man aged 30 to 45 in good health.

The chain combines TRBV29-1 with TRBJ2-5; the D call may be TRBD1 or TRBD2 (6 bases each). The germline gives CDR1 SQVTM, CDR2 ANQGSEA. This CDR3 region has 14 residues. The V end lost 7 bases, the J end lost 1 base, and 16 bases lay between the germline ends. As DNA, the CDR3 is TGCAGCGCCAACCTTGGGGGGCCCCAAGAGACCCAGTACTTC. Its translation: CSANLGGPQETQYF.

This chain links TRBV30 with TRBJ1-2; 8 bases line up with TRBD1. From germline, CDR1 is GTSNPN and CDR2 SVGIG (reference sequence). This CDR3 comprises 16 residues. V trimming: 4 bases; J trimming: 4 bases; junction bases outside the gene matches: 14. CDR3 coding DNA: TGTGCCTGGAACAACCCCCCCAGGGGGCAACCCTATGGCTACACCTTC. Encoded protein: CAWNNPPRGQPYGYTF.

This clone was seen a few times. The chain couples TRBV18 to TRBJ1-3; D may be TRBD1 (6 bases). Trimming removed 3 bases from V and 0 bases from J, with 15 bases in between. CDR1 and CDR2 from the germline V gene are KGHSH and LQKENI. The CDR3 has 17 amino acids. Here the CDR3 reads CASSPGAGDFSGNTIYF. CDR3 DNA: TGTGCCAGCTCACCCGGGGCAGGGGACTTCTCTGGAAACACCATATATTTT.

The rearrangement joins TRBV7-9 to TRBJ2-1; possibly TRBD1 for D (6 bases). Trimming removed 11 bases from V and 10 bases from J, with 27 bases in between. The CDR3 runs 15 residues. Germline V gene sequence: CDR1 SEHNR, CDR2 FQNEAQ (reference sequence). The CDR3 protein is CASRSGLPGVEEQFF. DNA of the CDR3: TGTGCCTCCCGATCGGGGCTCCCAGGGGTCGAAGAGCAGTTCTTC.

J is TRBJ2-7 and V is TRBV30; D is unresolved. CDR3 length equals 12 residues. Trimming left V 3 bases short and J 4 bases short, with 10 bases between. Germline V gene lookup returns CDR1 GTSNPN and CDR2 SVGIG (reference sequence). CDR3 in DNA: TGTGCCTGGAGCGAAGAGCCGTACGAGCAGTACTTC. It specifies CAWSEEPYEQYF.

The chain carries TRBV30 and TRBJ1-2; D remains unclear. CDR3 length: 12 residues. Germline lookup yields CDR1 GTSNPN and CDR2 SVGIG (reference sequence). Trimming stripped 5 bases from V and 2 bases from J, with 9 bases between. CDR3: CAWALDNYGYTF. In DNA form, the CDR3 reads TGTGCCTGGGCCCTGGACAACTATGGCTACACCTTC.

This clone has just a few counts. The V gene is TRBV5-4, the J gene TRBJ2-5, with TRBD2 identical over 13 bases. V lost 5 bases to trimming and J lost 4 bases; unmatched junction nucleotides: 8. The CDR3 sequence is 16 residues long. In germline, CDR1 is SGHNT, CDR2 YYREEE (reference sequence). Here the CDR3 DNA reads TGTGCCAGCAGTCGCCCCGGGACTAGCGGGGCAGAGACCCAGTACTTC. Residues: CASSRPGTSGAETQYF.

Only a few counts were recorded for this clone. Here the CDR3 DNA reads TGTGCCAGCAGGGGTAGCGGGACTAACAATGAGCAGTTCTTC. This sequence encodes CASRGSGTNNEQFF. This chain links TRBV28 with TRBJ2-1; 8 bases are a match to TRBD2. The CDR3 runs to 14 residues. Germline values: CDR1 MDHEN, CDR2 SYDVKM. Unmatched junction bases numbered 6, after V lost 6 bases and J lost 5 bases.

This chain joins TRBV10-3 and TRBJ2-1; no definite D call. Trimming shortened V by 4 bases and J by 8 bases, and 6 bases separated the two germline ends. The CDR3 length is 11 residues. From germline, CDR1 is ENHRY and CDR2 SYGVKD. CDR3 sequence: CAISGRDEQFF. As DNA, the CDR3 is TGTGCCATCAGTGGACGGGATGAGCAGTTCTTC.

This clone was seen only a few times. The rearrangement joins TRBV11-2 to TRBJ2-1; unclear D gene. The CDR3 runs to 13 residues. CDR1 and CDR2 (germline): SGHAT, FQNNGV. With 2 bases removed from V and 3 bases from J, the gap between germline ends came to 5 bases. The CDR3 DNA reads TGTGCCAGCAGCTTATCCCACTACAATGAGCAGTTCTTC. This translates into CASSLSHYNEQFF. Filled out from reference TRBV11-2 and TRBJ2-1, the complete variable domain reads EAGVAQSPRYKIIEKRQSVAFWCNPISGHATLYWYQQILGQGPKLLIQFQNNGVVDDSQLPKDRFSAERLKGVDSTLKIQPAKLEDSAVYLCASSLSHYNEQFFGPGTRLTVL.

The chain carries TRBV10-3 and TRBJ1-6; no clear D. V was clipped by 4 bases and J by 6 bases, with 7 bases between them. The CDR3 has 13 amino acids. From germline, CDR1 is ENHRY and CDR2 SYGVKD. The CDR3 bases are TGTGCCATCAGTGTACAGATTAATTCACCCCTCCACTTT. Encoded protein: CAISVQINSPLHF.